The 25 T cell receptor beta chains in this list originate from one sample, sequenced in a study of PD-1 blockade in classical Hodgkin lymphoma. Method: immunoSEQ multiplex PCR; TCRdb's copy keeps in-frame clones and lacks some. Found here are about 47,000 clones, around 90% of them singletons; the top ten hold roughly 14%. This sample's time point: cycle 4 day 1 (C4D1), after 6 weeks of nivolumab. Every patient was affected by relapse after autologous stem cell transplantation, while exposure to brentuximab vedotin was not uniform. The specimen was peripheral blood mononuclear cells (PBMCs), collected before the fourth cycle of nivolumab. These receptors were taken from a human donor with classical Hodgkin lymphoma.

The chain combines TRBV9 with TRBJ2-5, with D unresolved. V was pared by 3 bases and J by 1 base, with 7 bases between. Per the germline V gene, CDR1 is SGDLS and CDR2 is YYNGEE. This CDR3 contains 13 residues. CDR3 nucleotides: TGTGCCAGCAGCGCCCAACCCCAAGAGACCCAGTACTTC. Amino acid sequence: CASSAQPQETQYF. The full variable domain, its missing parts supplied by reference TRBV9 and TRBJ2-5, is DSGVTQTPKHLITATGQRVTLRCSPRSGDLSVYWYQQSLDQGLQFLIQYYNGEERAKGNILERFSAQQFPDLHSELNLSSLELGDSALYFCASSAQPQETQYFGPGTRLLVL.

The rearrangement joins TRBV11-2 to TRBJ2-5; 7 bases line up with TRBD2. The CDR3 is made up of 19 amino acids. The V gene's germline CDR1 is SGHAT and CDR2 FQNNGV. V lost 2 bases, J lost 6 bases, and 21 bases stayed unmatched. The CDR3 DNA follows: TGTGCCAGCAGCTTAAGGTCCGGGACTACCTCCCTTGGGCCACAGACCCAGTACTTC. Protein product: CASSLRSGTTSLGPQTQYF.

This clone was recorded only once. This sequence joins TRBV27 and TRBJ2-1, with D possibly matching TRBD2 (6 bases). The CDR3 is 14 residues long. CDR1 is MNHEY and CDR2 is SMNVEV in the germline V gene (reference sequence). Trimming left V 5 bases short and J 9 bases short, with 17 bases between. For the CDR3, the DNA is TGTGCCAGCAGTCCCCGGAGGGGTTACGGTGAGCAGTTCTTC. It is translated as CASSPRRGYGEQFF.

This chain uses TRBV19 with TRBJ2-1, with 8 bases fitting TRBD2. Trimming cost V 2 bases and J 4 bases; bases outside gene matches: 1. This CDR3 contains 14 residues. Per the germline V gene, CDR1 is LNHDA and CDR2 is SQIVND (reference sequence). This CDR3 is CASSITSGYNEQFF. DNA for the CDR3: TGTGCCAGTAGTATAACTAGCGGATACAATGAGCAGTTCTTC.

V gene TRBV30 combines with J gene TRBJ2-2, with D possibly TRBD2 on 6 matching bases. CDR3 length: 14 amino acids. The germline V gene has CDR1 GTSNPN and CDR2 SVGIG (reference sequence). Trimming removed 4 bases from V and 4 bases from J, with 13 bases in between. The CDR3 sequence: CAWMGGIRTGELFF. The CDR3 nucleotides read TGTGCCTGGATGGGCGGGATCCGCACCGGGGAGCTGTTTTTT.

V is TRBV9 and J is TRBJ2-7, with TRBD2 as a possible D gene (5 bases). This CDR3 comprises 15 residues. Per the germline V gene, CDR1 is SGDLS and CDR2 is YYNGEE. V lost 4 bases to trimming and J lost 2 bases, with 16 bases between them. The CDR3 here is CASSLGRPGTYEQYF. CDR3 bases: TGTGCCAGCAGCCTCGGACGACCCGGGACCTACGAGCAGTACTTC.

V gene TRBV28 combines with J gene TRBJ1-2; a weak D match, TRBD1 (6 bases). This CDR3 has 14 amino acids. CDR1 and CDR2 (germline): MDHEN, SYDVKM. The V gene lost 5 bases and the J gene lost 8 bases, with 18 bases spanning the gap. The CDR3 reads CASSPYQGSDGYTF. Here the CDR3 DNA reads TGTGCCAGCAGTCCCTACCAGGGGTCGGACGGCTACACCTTC.

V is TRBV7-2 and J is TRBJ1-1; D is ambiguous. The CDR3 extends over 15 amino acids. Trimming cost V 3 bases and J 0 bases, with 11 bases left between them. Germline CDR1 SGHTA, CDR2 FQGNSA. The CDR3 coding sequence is TGTGCCAGCAGCTTCGTTAGCGTTATGAACACTGAAGCTTTCTTT. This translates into CASSFVSVMNTEAFF.

CDR3 in amino acids: CASSPSPPGAFYEQYF. In DNA form, the CDR3 reads TGTGCCAGCAGCCCCTCACCCCCAGGGGCGTTCTACGAGCAGTACTTC. The chain couples TRBV5-4 to TRBJ2-7; tentative D call: TRBD1 (6 bases). CDR1 is SGHNT, CDR2 YYREEE, per germline (reference sequence). The CDR3 covers 16 residues. V dropped 4 bases and J dropped 3 bases, with 20 bases sitting between them.

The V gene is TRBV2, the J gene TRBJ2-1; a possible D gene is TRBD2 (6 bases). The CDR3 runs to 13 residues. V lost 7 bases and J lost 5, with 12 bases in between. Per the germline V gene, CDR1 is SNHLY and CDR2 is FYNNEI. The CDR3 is CASNRDLDNEQFF. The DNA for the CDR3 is TGTGCCAGCAATCGGGACTTGGACAATGAGCAGTTCTTC.

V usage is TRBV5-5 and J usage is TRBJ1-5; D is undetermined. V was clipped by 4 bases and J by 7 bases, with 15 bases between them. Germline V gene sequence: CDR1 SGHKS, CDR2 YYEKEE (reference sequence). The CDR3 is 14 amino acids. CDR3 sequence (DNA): TGTGCCAGCAGCCTTCTCTGGGAATCGCAGCCCCAGCATTTT. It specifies CASSLLWESQPQHF.

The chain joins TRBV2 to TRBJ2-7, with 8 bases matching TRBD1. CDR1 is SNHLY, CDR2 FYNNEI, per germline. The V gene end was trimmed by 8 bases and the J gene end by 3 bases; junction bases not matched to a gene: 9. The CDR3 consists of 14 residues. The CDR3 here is CASGKVDRDYEQYF. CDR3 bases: TGTGCCAGCGGGAAGGTGGACAGGGACTACGAGCAGTACTTC.

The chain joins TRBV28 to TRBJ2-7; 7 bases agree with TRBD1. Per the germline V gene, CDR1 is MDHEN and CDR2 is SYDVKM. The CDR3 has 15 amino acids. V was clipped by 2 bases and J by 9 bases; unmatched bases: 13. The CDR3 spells CASSLRGTETLRQYF. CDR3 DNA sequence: TGTGCCAGCAGTTTAAGGGGGACAGAGACACTAAGGCAGTACTTC. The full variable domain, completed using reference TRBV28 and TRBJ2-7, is DVKVTQSSRYLVKRTGEKVFLECVQDMDHENMFWYRQDPGLGLRLIYFSYDVKMKEKGDIPEGYSVSREKKERFSLILESASTNQTSMYLCASSLRGTETLRQYFGPGTRLTVT.

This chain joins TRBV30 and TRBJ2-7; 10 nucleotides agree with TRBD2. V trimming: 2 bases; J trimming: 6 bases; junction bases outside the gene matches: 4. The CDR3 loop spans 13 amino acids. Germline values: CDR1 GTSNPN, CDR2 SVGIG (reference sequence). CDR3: CAWSLAGAGEQYF. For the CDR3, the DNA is TGTGCCTGGAGTCTAGCGGGAGCGGGCGAGCAGTACTTC.

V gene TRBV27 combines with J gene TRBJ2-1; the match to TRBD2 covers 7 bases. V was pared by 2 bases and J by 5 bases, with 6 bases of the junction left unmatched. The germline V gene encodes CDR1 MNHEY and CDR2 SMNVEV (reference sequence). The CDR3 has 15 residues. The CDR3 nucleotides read TGTGCCAGCAGTTTAGCGGGACTACAACACAATGAGCAGTTCTTC. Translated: CASSLAGLQHNEQFF.

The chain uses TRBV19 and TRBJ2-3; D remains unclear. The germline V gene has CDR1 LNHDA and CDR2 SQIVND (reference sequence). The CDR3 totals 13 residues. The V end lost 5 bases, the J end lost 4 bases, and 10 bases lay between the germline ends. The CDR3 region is CASSRARSDTQYF. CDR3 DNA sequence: TGTGCCAGTAGTCGGGCCCGGTCAGATACGCAGTATTTT.

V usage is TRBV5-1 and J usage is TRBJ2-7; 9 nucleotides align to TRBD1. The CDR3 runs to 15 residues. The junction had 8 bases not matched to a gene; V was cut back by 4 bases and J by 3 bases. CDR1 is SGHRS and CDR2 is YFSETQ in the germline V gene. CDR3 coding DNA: TGCGCCAGCAGCATCGGACAGGGGCAGGGCTACGAGCAGTACTTC. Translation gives CASSIGQGQGYEQYF.

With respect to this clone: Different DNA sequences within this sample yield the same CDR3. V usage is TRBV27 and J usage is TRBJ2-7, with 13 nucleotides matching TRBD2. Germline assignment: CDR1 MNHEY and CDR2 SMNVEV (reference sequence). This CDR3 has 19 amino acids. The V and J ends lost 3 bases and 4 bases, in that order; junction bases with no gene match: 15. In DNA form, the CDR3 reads TGTGCCAGCAGTTTTGGGACTAGCGGGAAGACCTCGCAAGCATACGAGCAGTACTTC. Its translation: CASSFGTSGKTSQAYEQYF.

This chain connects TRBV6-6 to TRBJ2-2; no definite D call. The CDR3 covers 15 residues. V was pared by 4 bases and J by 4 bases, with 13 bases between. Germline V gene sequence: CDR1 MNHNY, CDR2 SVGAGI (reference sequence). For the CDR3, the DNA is TGTGCCAGCAGTTTCACAGAAGACCGCACCGGGGAGCTGTTTTTT. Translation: CASSFTEDRTGELFF.

CDR3: CASSTRDRENQPQHF. CDR3 DNA: TGTGCCAGTAGTACCCGGGACAGGGAAAATCAGCCCCAGCATTTT. The gene calls are TRBV19 and TRBJ1-5; 9 positions agree with TRBD1. Germline loops: CDR1 LNHDA, CDR2 SQIVND (reference sequence). This CDR3 is built from 15 residues. Germline trimming cut 4 bases from V and 4 bases from J; bases unmatched to any gene: 5.

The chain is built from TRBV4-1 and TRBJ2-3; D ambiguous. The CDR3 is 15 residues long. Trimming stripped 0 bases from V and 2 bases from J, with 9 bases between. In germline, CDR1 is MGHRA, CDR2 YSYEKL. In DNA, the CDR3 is TGCGCCAGCAGCCAAGATCAGGCCACCACAGATACGCAGTATTTT. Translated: CASSQDQATTDTQYF.

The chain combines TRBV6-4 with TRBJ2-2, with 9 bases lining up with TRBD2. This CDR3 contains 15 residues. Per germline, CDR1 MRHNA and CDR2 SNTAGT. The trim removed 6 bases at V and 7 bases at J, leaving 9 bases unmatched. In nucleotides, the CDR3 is TGTGCCAGCAGCTCCGGGACTAGCTTGCACGGGGAGCTGTTTTTT. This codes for CASSSGTSLHGELFF.

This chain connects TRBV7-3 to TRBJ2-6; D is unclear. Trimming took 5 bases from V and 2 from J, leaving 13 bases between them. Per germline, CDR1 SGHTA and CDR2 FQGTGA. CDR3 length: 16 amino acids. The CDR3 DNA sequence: TGTGCCAGCAGCCTTGATAGGGTCCCTGGGGCCAACGTCCTGACTTTC. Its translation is CASSLDRVPGANVLTF.

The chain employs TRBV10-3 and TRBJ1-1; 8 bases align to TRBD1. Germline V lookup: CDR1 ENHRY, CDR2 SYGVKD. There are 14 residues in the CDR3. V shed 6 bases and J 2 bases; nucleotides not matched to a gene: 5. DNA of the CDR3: TGTGCCATCAGCCAACAGGGGGTCAACACTGAAGCTTTCTTT. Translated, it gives CAISQQGVNTEAFF.

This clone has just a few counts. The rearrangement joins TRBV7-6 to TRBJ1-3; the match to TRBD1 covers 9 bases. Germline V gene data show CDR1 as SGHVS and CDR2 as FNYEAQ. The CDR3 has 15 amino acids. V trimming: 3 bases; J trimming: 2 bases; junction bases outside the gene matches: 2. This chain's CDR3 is CASSFDRGAGNTIYF. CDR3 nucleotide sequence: TGTGCCAGCAGCTTCGACAGGGGGGCTGGAAACACCATATATTTT. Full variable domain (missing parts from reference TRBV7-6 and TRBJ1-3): GAGVSQSPRYKVTKRGQDVALRCDPISGHVSLYWYRQALGQGPEFLTYFNYEAQQDKSGLPNDRFSAERPEGSISTLTIQRTEQRDSAMYRCASSFDRGAGNTIYFGEGSWLTVV.